This T cell receptor (beta chain) is drawn from a study of breast tumors, draining lymph nodes, adjacent tissues. Overall study findings and caveats: Luminal-like breast cancer showed significantly higher tumor–nontumor repertoire similarity than basal-like.

Samples came from axillary lymph nodes draining the breast cancer. TCRdb processed the multiplex PCR reads anew with MiXCR; each CDR3 protein has one entry. The data hold about 230,000 distinct CDR3 sequences, with roughly 32% observed a single time. In this sample, this clonotype turned up many times. What it binds is not known. This sequence originates from a female donor with breast cancer. Some clones in this sample may be carry-over from other donors' samples. Sequencing used axillary lymph node tissue.

The CDR3 region has the DNA TGTGCCAGCAGCTTTGGAATGGGGGTACTCCACTTT. It translates to CASSFGMGVLHF. The chain is built from TRBV7-2 and TRBJ1-6; TRBD1 is a possible D gene (5 bases). The length of the CDR3 is 12 residues. Germline V lookup: CDR1 SGHTA, CDR2 FQGNSA. Deletions cut 3 bases from V and 16 bases from J, with 13 bases between.